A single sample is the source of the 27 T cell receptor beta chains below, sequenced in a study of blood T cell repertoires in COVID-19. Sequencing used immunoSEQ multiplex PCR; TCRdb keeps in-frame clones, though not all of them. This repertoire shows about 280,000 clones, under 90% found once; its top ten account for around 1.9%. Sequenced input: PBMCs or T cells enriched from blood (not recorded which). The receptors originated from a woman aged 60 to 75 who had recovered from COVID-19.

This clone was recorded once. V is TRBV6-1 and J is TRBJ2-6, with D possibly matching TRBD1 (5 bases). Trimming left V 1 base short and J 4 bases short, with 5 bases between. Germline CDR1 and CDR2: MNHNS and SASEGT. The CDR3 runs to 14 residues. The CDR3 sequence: CASSEGGGANVLTF. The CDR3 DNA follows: TGTGCCAGCAGTGAAGGGGGCGGGGCCAACGTCCTGACTTTC.

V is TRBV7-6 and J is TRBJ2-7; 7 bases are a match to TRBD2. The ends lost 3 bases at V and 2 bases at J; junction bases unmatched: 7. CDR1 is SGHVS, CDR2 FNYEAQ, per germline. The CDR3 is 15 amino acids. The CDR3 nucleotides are TGTGCCAGCAGCTTGGTCGCGGGAGAAACCTACGAGCAGTACTTC. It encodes CASSLVAGETYEQYF.

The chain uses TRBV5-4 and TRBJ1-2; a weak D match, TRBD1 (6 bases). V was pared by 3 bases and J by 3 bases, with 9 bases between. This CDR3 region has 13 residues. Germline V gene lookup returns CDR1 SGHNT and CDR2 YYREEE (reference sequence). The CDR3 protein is CASSYPGDYGYTF. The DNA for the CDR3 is TGTGCCAGCAGCTATCCAGGGGACTATGGCTACACCTTC.

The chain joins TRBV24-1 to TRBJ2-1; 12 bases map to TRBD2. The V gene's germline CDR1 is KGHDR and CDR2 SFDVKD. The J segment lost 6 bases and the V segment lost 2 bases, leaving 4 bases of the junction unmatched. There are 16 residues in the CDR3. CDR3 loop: CATSDSTSGGFNEQFF. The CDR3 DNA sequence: TGTGCCACCAGTGATTCGACTAGCGGGGGATTCAATGAGCAGTTCTTC.

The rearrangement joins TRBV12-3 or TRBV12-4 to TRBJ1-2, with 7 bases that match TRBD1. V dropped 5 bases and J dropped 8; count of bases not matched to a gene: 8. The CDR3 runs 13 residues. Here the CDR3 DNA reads TGTGCCAGCAGTGGACAGGTGCCTATCGGCTACACCTTC. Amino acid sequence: CASSGQVPIGYTF.

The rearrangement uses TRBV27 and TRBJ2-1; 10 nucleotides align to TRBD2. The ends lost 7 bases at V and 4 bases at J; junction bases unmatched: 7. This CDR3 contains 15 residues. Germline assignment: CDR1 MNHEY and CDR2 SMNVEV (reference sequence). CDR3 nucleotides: TGTGCCAGCACCCCACTAGCGGGGAGTTACAATGAGCAGTTCTTC. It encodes CASTPLAGSYNEQFF.

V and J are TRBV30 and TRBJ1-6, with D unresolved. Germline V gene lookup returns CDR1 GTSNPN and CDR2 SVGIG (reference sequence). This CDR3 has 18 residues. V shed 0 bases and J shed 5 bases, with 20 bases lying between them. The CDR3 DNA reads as TGTGCCTGGAGTGTACTACCTAATGTGGCGGCCAATAATTCACCCCTCCACTTT. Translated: CAWSVLPNVAANNSPLHF.

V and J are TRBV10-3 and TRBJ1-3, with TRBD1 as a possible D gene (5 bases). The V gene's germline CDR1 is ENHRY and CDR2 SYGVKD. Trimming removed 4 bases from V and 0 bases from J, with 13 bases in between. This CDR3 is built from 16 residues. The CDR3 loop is CAISGGGQGSGNTIYF. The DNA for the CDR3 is TGTGCCATCAGTGGGGGAGGGCAGGGCTCTGGAAACACCATATATTTT.

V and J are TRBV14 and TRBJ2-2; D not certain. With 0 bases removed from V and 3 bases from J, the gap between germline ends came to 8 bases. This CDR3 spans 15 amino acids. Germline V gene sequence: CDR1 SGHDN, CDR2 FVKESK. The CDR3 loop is CASSQEARDTGELFF. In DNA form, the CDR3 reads TGTGCCAGCAGCCAAGAGGCTAGAGACACCGGGGAGCTGTTTTTT.

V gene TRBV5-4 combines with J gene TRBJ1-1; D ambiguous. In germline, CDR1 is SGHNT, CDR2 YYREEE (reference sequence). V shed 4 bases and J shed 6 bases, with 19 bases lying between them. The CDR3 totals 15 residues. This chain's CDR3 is CASSPEAGGRAEAFF. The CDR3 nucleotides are TGTGCCAGCAGCCCGGAGGCAGGAGGGAGGGCTGAAGCTTTCTTT. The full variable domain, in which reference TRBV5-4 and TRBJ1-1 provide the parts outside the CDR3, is ETGVTQSPTHLIKTRGQQVTLRCSSQSGHNTVSWYQQALGQGPQFIFQYYREEENGRGNFPPRFSGLQFPNYSSELNVNALELDDSALYLCASSPEAGGRAEAFFGQGTRLTVV.

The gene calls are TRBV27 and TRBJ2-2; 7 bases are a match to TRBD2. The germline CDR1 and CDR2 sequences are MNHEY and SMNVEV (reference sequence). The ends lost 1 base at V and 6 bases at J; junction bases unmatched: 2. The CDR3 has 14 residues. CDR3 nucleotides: TGTGCCAGCAGTTTATGGGGGGGTGCCGGGGAGCTGTTTTTT. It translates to CASSLWGGAGELFF.

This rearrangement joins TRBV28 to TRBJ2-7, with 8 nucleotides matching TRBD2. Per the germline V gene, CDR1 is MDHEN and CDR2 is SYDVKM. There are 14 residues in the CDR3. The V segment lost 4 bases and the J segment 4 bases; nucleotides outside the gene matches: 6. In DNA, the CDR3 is TGTGCCAGCAGTTCCAGCGGGAGTGTGTACGAGCAGTACTTC. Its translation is CASSSSGSVYEQYF.

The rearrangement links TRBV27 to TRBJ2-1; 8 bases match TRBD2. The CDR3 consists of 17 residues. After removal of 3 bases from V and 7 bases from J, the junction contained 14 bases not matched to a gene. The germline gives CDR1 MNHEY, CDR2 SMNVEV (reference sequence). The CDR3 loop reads CASSFGLFGGGTNEQFF. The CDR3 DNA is TGTGCCAGCAGTTTCGGCTTATTTGGCGGGGGGACGAATGAGCAGTTCTTC.

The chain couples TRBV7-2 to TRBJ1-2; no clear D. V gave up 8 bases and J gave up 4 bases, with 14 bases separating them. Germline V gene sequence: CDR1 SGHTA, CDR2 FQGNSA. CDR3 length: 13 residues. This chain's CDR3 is CASPGLAIYGYTF. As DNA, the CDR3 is TGTGCCAGCCCTGGACTTGCAATCTATGGCTACACCTTC.

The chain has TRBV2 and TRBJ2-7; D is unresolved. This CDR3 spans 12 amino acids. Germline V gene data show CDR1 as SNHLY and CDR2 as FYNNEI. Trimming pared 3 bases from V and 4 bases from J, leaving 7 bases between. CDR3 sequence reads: CASSDEAYEQYF. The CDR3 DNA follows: TGTGCCAGCAGTGATGAGGCTTACGAGCAGTACTTC.

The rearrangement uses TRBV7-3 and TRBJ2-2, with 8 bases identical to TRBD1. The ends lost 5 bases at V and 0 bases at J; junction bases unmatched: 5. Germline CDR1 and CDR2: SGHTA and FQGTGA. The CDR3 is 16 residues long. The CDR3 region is CASSKAGGANTGELFF. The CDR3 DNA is TGTGCCAGCAGCAAGGCAGGGGGCGCGAACACCGGGGAGCTGTTTTTT.

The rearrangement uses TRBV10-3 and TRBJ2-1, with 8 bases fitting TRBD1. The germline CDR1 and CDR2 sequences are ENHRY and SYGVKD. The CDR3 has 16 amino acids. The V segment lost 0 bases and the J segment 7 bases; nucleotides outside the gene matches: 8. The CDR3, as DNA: TGTGCCATCAGTGAGTCGGGACCGGGACAGGAAAATGAGCAGTTCTTC. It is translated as CAISESGPGQENEQFF.

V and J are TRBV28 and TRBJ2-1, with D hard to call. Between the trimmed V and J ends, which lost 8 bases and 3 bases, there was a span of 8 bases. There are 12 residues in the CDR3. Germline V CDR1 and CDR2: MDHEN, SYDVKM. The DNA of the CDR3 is TGTGCCAGCTCTCCAGGCTACAATGAGCAGTTCTTC. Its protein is CASSPGYNEQFF.

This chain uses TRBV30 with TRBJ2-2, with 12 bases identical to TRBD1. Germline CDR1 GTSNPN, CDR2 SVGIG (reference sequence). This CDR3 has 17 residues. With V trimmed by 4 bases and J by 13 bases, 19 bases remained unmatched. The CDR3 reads CAWTERIGTGGLRRLFF. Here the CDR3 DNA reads TGTGCCTGGACTGAACGAATCGGGACAGGGGGCTTAAGGAGGCTGTTTTTT.

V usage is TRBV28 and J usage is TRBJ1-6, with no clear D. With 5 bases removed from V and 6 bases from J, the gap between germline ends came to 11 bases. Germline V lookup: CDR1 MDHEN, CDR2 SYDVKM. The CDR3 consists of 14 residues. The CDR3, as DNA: TGTGCCAGCAGTCCTGCTGGCCTTAATTCACCCCTCCACTTT. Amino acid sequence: CASSPAGLNSPLHF.

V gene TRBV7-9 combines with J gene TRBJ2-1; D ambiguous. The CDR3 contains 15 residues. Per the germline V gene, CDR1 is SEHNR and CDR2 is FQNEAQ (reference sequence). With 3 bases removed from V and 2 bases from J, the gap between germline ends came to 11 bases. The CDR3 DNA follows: TGTGCCAGCAGCTTTGGCAACCTCCCCTACAATGAGCAGTTCTTC. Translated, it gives CASSFGNLPYNEQFF. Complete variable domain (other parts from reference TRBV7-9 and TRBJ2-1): DTGVSQNPRHKITKRGQNVTFRCDPISEHNRLYWYRQTLGQGPEFLTYFQNEAQLEKSRLLSDRFSAERPKGSFSTLEIQRTEQGDSAMYLCASSFGNLPYNEQFFGPGTRLTVL.

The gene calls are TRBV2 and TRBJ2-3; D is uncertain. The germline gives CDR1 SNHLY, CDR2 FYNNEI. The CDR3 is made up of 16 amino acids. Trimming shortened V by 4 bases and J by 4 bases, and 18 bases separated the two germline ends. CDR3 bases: TGTGCCAGCAGTGGGAGCACCCGCGGCCCCCCAGATACGCAGTATTTT. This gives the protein CASSGSTRGPPDTQYF.

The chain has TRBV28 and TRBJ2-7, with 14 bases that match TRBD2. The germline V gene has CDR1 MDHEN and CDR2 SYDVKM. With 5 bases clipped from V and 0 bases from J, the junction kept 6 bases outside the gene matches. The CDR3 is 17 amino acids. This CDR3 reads CASSPRLAGGLSYEQYF. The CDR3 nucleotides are TGTGCCAGCAGTCCGAGACTAGCGGGAGGGCTCTCCTACGAGCAGTACTTC.

CDR3: CASSLLIAGGPYEQYF. The CDR3, as DNA: TGTGCCAGCAGTTTACTAATAGCGGGGGGGCCCTACGAGCAGTACTTC. The gene calls are TRBV28 and TRBJ2-7; 11 bases fit TRBD2. Per the germline V gene, CDR1 is MDHEN and CDR2 is SYDVKM. The CDR3 has 16 residues. Unmatched junction bases numbered 5, after V lost 2 bases and J lost 2 bases.

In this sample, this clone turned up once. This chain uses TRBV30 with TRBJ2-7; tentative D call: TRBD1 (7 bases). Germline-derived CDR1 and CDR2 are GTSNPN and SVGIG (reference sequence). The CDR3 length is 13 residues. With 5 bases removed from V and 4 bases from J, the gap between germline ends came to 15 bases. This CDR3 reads CAWGQGGIYEQYF. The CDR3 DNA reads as TGTGCCTGGGGGCAGGGGGGTATTTACGAGCAGTACTTC.

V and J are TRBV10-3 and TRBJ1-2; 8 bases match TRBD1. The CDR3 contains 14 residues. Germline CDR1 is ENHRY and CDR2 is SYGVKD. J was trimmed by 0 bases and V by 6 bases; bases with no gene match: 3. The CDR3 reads CAIRQGVSNYGYTF. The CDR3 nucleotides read TGTGCCATCAGACAGGGGGTTTCTAACTATGGCTACACCTTC.

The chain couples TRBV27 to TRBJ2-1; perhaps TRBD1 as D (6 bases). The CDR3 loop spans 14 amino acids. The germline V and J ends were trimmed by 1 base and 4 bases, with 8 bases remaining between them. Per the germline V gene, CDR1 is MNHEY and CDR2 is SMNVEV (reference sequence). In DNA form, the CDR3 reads TGTGCCAGCAGTTTATTAGGGGGTTACAATGAGCAGTTCTTC. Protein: CASSLLGGYNEQFF.